The 17 T cell receptor beta chains presented below share a single source sample, sequenced in a study of blood T cell repertoires in COVID-19. Some clones are missing from TCRdb's copy, which holds only in-frame ones; the method was immunoSEQ multiplex PCR. The sample lists about 200,000 clones, roughly 84% occurring once. Specimen: peripheral blood. These receptors were obtained from a human donor in a cohort sampled during active COVID-19.

The rearrangement joins TRBV6-5 to TRBJ1-4, with D tentatively TRBD1 (6 bases). Trimming took 8 bases from V and 7 from J, leaving 20 bases between them. Germline V gene lookup returns CDR1 MNHEY and CDR2 SVGAGI. This CDR3 spans 15 amino acids. The CDR3 sequence: CASRTPRGGVEKLFF. For the CDR3, the DNA is TGTGCCAGCCGAACCCCCAGGGGAGGGGTTGAAAAACTGTTTTTT.

This clone was detected only once. This chain links TRBV6-6 with TRBJ2-1; TRBD2 matches at 16 bases. The CDR3 extends over 19 amino acids. Germline V gene lookup returns CDR1 MNHNY and CDR2 SVGAGI (reference sequence). V trimming: 5 bases; J trimming: 8 bases; junction bases outside the gene matches: 15. CDR3 amino acids: CASSRDEGLAGGTRDEQFF. In DNA, the CDR3 is TGTGCCAGCAGTCGAGACGAGGGACTAGCGGGAGGGACACGGGATGAGCAGTTCTTC.

V gene TRBV5-5 combines with J gene TRBJ2-7, with a tentative D call TRBD1 (5 bases). The CDR3 consists of 13 residues. Trimming pared 4 bases from V and 2 bases from J, leaving 10 bases between. CDR1 and CDR2 from the germline V gene are SGHKS and YYEKEE (reference sequence). In DNA, the CDR3 is TGTGCCAGCAGCCTCCAGGGTACCTACGAGCAGTACTTC. Translated: CASSLQGTYEQYF.

J is TRBJ1-1 and V is TRBV11-2; the match to TRBD1 covers 9 bases. The J segment lost 6 bases and the V segment lost 3 bases, leaving 14 bases of the junction unmatched. Per germline, CDR1 SGHAT and CDR2 FQNNGV. The CDR3 extends over 17 amino acids. CDR3 sequence reads: CASSFKGQGRTPPEAFF. The CDR3 DNA is TGTGCCAGCAGCTTCAAGGGACAGGGCCGGACCCCCCCTGAAGCTTTCTTT.

This clone was observed once. This rearrangement joins TRBV27 to TRBJ2-7, with TRBD2 matching 8 bases. J lost 2 bases, V lost 4 bases, and 7 bases had no gene match. The germline CDR1 and CDR2 sequences are MNHEY and SMNVEV (reference sequence). The CDR3 runs to 15 residues. CDR3 sequence: CASSSARGGPYEQYF. CDR3 sequence (DNA): TGTGCCAGCAGTTCGGCCCGCGGGGGGCCCTACGAGCAGTACTTC.

The chain links TRBV27 to TRBJ2-1; 10 bases line up with TRBD1. V shed 5 bases and J 15 bases; nucleotides not matched to a gene: 7. From germline, CDR1 is MNHEY and CDR2 SMNVEV (reference sequence). This CDR3 has 12 amino acids. The CDR3 region is CASSALGQGPFF. CDR3 sequence (DNA): TGTGCCAGCAGTGCCCTGGGACAGGGGCCGTTCTTC.

The J gene is TRBJ2-2, the V gene TRBV5-1; 9 bases agree with TRBD1. This CDR3 comprises 15 residues. The J segment lost 5 bases and the V segment lost 4 bases, leaving 6 bases of the junction unmatched. Germline V lookup: CDR1 SGHRS, CDR2 YFSETQ. For the CDR3, the DNA is TGCGCCAGCAGCCTCTACAGGGGGCGAACCGGGGAGCTGTTTTTT. Amino acids: CASSLYRGRTGELFF.

The rearrangement uses TRBV4-1 and TRBJ1-5; D is possibly TRBD1 (5 bases). With 0 bases removed from V and 0 bases from J, the gap between germline ends came to 15 bases. CDR1 and CDR2 from the germline V gene are MGHRA and YSYEKL. The CDR3 is 18 residues long. CDR3 protein: CASSQDAPKTDSNQPQHF. In nucleotides, the CDR3 is TGCGCCAGCAGCCAAGATGCGCCTAAGACAGATAGCAATCAGCCCCAGCATTTT.

This clone appeared once. The CDR3 nucleotides read TGTGCCAGCAGCTTCTCAGGGACAGGGGGAGACGAGCAGTACGTC. Its translation: CASSFSGTGGDEQYV. This chain joins TRBV7-9 and TRBJ2-7; TRBD1 matches 11 bases. This CDR3 is built from 15 residues. Germline CDR1 SEHNR, CDR2 FQNEAQ (reference sequence). V shed 3 bases and J 5 bases; nucleotides not matched to a gene: 6.

This clone has just a few counts. The chain uses TRBV7-6 and TRBJ2-5; D may be TRBD1 (5 bases). The CDR3 covers 13 residues. Trimming pared 4 bases from V and 0 bases from J, leaving 6 bases between. From germline, CDR1 is SGHVS and CDR2 FNYEAQ. The CDR3 is CASSSGYQETQYF. The CDR3 nucleotides are TGTGCCAGCAGCTCAGGGTACCAAGAGACCCAGTACTTC.

The chain carries TRBV28 and TRBJ2-1; D perhaps matches TRBD2 (5 bases). Trimming took 7 bases from V and 3 from J, leaving 13 bases between them. Germline V gives CDR1 MDHEN, CDR2 SYDVKM. CDR3 size: 14 residues. The CDR3 sequence is CASTRADFYNEQFF. CDR3 coding DNA: TGTGCCAGCACGAGGGCGGACTTCTACAATGAGCAGTTCTTC.

The chain links TRBV19 to TRBJ2-1; unclear D gene. The CDR3 consists of 11 residues. The V gene lost 8 bases and the J gene lost 5 bases, with 7 bases spanning the gap. Germline CDR1 LNHDA, CDR2 SQIVND (reference sequence). Here the CDR3 reads CASDLDNEQFF. The CDR3 nucleotides are TGTGCCAGTGACTTGGACAATGAGCAGTTCTTC.

J is TRBJ2-2 and V is TRBV2; D remains unclear. Deletions cut 7 bases from V and 1 base from J, with 10 bases between. The germline CDR1 and CDR2 sequences are SNHLY and FYNNEI. CDR3 length: 14 residues. The DNA for the CDR3 is TGTGCCAGCATACGGCAGGTGAACACCGGGGAGCTGTTTTTT. It is translated as CASIRQVNTGELFF. The variable domain in full, completed from reference TRBV2 and TRBJ2-2, reads EPEVTQTPSHQVTQMGQEVILRCVPISNHLYFYWYRQILGQKVEFLVSFYNNEISEKSEIFDDQFSVERPDGSNFTLKIRSTKLEDSAMYFCASIRQVNTGELFFGEGSRLTVL.

The chain is built from TRBV27 and TRBJ2-1; no reliable D call. Germline values: CDR1 MNHEY, CDR2 SMNVEV (reference sequence). Trimming left V 3 bases short and J 8 bases short, with 20 bases between. The CDR3 is made up of 16 amino acids. The DNA for the CDR3 is TGTGCCAGCAGTTTGGTTGGTGGAACAATGGGCGATGAGCAGTTCTTC. Residues: CASSLVGGTMGDEQFF.

This chain connects TRBV3-1 (or the pseudogene TRBV3-2) to TRBJ2-2, with D possibly TRBD2 on 5 matching bases. This CDR3 region has 13 residues. Trimming cost V 1 base and J 6 bases, with 6 bases left between them. Germline assignment: CDR1 LGHDT and CDR2 YNNKEL (reference sequence). CDR3 coding DNA: TGTGCCAGCAGCCAAGGGCGGGCCGGGGAGCTGTTTTTT. Translating it yields CASSQGRAGELFF.

This clone appeared once. J is TRBJ2-1 and V is TRBV28, with 10 bases that match TRBD2. The CDR3 is 15 residues long. The V gene end was trimmed by 6 bases and the J gene end by 2 bases; junction bases not matched to a gene: 4. Germline V gives CDR1 MDHEN, CDR2 SYDVKM. CDR3 sequence: CASRPSGGAYNEQFF. Here the CDR3 DNA reads TGTGCCAGCAGACCTAGCGGGGGAGCCTACAATGAGCAGTTCTTC.

The V gene is TRBV28, the J gene TRBJ1-1; D possibly corresponds to TRBD1 (6 bases). Deletions cut 7 bases from V and 11 bases from J, with 20 bases between. CDR3 length equals 13 residues. CDR1 is MDHEN, CDR2 SYDVKM, per germline. The CDR3: CASTTPRGGKAFF. In DNA form, the CDR3 reads TGTGCCAGCACTACTCCTAGGGGGGGTAAGGCTTTCTTT.